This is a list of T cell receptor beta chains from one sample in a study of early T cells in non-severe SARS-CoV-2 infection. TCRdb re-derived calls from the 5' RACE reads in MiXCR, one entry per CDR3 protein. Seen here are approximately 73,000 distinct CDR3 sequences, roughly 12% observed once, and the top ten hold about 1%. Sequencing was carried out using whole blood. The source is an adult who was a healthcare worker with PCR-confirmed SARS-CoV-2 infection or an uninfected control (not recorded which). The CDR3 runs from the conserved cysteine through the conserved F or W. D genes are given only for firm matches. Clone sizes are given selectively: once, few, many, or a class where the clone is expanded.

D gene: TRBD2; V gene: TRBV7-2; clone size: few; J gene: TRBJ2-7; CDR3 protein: CASSPWASGPTEQYF; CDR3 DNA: TGTGCCAGCAGCCCTTGGGCTAGCGGCCCTACGGAGCAGTACTTC
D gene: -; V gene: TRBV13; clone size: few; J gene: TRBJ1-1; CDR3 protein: CASSLRHTAFF; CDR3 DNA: TGTGCCAGCAGCCTAAGACATACCGCTTTCTTT
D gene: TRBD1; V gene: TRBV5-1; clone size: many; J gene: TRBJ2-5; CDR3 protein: CASSSVGGAKTQYF; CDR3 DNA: TGCGCCAGCAGCTCGGTAGGGGGCGCGAAGACCCAGTACTTC
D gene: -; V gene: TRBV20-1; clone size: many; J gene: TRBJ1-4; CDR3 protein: CSASVGVLGEKLFF; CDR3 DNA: TGCAGTGCTAGCGTTGGAGTTTTGGGTGAAAAACTGTTTTTT
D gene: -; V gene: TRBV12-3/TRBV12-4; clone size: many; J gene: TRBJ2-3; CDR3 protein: CASSFGGDTQYF; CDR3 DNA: TGTGCCAGCAGTTTCGGGGGAGATACGCAGTATTTT
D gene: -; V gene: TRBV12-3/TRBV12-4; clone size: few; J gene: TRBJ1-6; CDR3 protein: CASSFGTGGSYNSPLHF; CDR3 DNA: TGTGCCAGCAGTTTCGGTACAGGTGGCTCCTATAATTCACCCCTCCACTTT
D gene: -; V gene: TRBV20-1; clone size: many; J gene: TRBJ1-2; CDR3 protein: CSAFFEKHGYTF; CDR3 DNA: TGCAGTGCTTTCTTCGAAAAGCATGGCTACACCTTC
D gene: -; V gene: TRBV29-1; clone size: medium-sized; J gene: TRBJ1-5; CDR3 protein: CSVGAGYNQPQHF; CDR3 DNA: TGCAGCGTTGGAGCGGGGTATAATCAGCCCCAGCATTTT
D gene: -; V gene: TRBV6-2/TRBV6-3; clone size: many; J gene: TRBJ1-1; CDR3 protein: CASIRTRQGWGTEAFF; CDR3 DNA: TGTGCCAGCATCCGAACCCGCCAGGGGTGGGGGACTGAAGCTTTCTTT
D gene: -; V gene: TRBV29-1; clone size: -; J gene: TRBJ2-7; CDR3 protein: CSVAGHAPYEQYF; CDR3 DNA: TGCAGCGTGGCTGGTCATGCCCCCTACGAGCAGTACTTC
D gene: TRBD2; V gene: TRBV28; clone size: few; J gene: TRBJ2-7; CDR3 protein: CASTLSTSGYEQYF; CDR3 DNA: TGTGCCAGCACCTTATCGACTAGCGGTTACGAGCAGTACTTC
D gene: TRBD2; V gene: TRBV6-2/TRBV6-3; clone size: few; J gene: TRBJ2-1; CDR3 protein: CASSYFRSGTRNNEQFF; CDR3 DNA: TGTGCCAGCAGTTACTTTCGCAGCGGGACCCGCAACAATGAGCAGTTCTTC
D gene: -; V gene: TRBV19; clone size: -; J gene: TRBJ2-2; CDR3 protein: CASSISGELFF; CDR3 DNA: TGTGCCAGTAGTATTTCCGGGGAGCTGTTTTTT
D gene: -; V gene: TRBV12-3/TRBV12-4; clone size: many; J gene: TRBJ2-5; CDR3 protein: CASSPYEVPGVQYF; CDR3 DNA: TGTGCCAGCAGTCCCTATGAGGTCCCGGGGGTCCAGTACTTC
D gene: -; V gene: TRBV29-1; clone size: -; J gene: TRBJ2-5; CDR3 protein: CSIGGFETQYF; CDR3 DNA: TGCAGCATCGGGGGATTCGAGACCCAGTACTTC
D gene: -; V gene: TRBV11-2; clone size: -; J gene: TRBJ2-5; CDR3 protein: CASSLVGRYQETQYF; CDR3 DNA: TGTGCCAGCAGCTTAGTTGGCAGGTACCAAGAGACCCAGTACTTC
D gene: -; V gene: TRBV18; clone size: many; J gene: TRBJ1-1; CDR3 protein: CASVAGDGTEAFF; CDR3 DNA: TGTGCCAGCGTCGCCGGGGACGGCACTGAAGCTTTCTTT
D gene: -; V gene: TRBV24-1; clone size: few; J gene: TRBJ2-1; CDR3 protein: CATSDFAAGIDEQFF; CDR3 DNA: TGTGCCACCAGTGATTTCGCCGCAGGGATCGATGAGCAGTTCTTC
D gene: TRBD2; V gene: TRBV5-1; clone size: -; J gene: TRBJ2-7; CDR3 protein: CASSPGLAGYEQYF; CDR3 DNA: TGCGCCAGCAGCCCGGGACTAGCGGGATACGAGCAGTACTTC
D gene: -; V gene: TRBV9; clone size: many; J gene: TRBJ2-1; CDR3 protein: CASSADTGTNEQFF; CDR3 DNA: TGTGCCAGCAGCGCCGACACGGGGACAAATGAGCAGTTCTTC
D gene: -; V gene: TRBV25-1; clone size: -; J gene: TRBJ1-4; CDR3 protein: CASKQGGGEKLFF; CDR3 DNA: TGTGCCAGCAAACAGGGAGGGGGTGAAAAACTGTTTTTT
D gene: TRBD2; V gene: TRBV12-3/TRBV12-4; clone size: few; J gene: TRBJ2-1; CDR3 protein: CASSPSASGNEQFF; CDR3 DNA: TGTGCCAGCAGCCCGTCGGCTAGCGGCAATGAGCAGTTCTTC
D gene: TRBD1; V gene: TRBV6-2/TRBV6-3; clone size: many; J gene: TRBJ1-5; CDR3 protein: CASSPDRDARQPQHF; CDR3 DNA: TGTGCCAGCAGCCCGGACAGGGACGCGCGGCAGCCCCAGCATTTT
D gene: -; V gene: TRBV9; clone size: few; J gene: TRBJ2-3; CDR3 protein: CASSASSEASTDTQYF; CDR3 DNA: TGTGCCAGCAGCGCGAGCTCCGAGGCTAGCACAGATACGCAGTATTTT
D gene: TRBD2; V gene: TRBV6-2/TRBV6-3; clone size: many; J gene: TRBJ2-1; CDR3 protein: CASTASGDYNEQFF; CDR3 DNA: TGTGCCAGCACGGCCAGCGGGGATTACAATGAGCAGTTCTTC
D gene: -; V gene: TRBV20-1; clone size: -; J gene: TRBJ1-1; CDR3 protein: CSASWIREPMNTEAFF; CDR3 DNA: TGCAGTGCTTCTTGGATTAGGGAGCCCATGAACACTGAAGCTTTCTTT
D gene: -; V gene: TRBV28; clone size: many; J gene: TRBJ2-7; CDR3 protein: CASTQSGGEQYF; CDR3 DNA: TGTGCCAGCACCCAGTCCGGAGGGGAGCAGTACTTC
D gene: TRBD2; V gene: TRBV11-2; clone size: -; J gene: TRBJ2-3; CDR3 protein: CASSLAIAGGLTDTQYF; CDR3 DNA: TGTGCCAGCAGCTTAGCCATAGCGGGAGGCCTCACAGATACGCAGTATTTT
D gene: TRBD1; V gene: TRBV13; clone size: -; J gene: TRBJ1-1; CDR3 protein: CASSSGQTNTEAFF; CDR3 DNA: TGTGCCAGCAGCTCGGGACAGACGAACACTGAAGCTTTCTTT
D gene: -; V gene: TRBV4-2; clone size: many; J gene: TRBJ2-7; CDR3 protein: CASSHPSGYEQYF; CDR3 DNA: TGTGCCAGCAGCCACCCCTCTGGATACGAGCAGTACTTC
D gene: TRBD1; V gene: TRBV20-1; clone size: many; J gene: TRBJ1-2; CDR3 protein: CSARTGLDGYTF; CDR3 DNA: TGCAGTGCCAGGACAGGGTTGGATGGCTACACCTTC
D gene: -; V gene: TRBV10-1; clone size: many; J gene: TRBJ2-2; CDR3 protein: CASRERLNTGELFF; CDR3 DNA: TGCGCCAGCAGAGAGCGACTTAACACCGGGGAGCTGTTTTTT
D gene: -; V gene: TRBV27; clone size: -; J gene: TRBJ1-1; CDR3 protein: CASTPTWGTPKAFF; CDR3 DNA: TGTGCCAGCACTCCCACCTGGGGTACCCCCAAAGCTTTCTTT
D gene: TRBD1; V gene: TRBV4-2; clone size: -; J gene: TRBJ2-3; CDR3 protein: CASSQGGRGLSTDTQYF; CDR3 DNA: TGTGCCAGCAGCCAAGGCGGCAGGGGGCTTAGCACAGATACGCAGTATTTT
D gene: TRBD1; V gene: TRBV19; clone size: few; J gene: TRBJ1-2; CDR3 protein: CASSIEPGQGRRLGYTF; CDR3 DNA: TGTGCCAGTAGTATAGAGCCCGGACAGGGACGTAGATTGGGCTACACCTTC
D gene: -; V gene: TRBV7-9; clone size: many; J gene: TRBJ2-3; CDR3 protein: CASGDKWADTQYF; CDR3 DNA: TGTGCCAGCGGGGATAAGTGGGCAGATACGCAGTATTTT
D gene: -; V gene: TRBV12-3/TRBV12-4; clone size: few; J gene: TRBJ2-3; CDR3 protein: CASSLGRADTQYF; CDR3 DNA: TGTGCCAGCAGTTTAGGGCGTGCAGATACGCAGTATTTT
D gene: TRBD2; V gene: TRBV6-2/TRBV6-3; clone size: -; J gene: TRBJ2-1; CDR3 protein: CASSYWLAGGGEQFF; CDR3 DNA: TGTGCCAGCAGTTATTGGCTAGCGGGAGGCGGGGAGCAGTTCTTC
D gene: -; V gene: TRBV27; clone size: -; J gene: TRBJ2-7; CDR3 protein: CASSFFGSYEQYF; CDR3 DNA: TGTGCCAGCAGTTTTTTCGGGTCCTACGAGCAGTACTTC
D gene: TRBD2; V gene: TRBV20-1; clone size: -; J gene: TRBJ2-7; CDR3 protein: CSARDSGAYEQYF; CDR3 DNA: TGCAGTGCTAGAGATAGCGGGGCCTACGAGCAGTACTTC